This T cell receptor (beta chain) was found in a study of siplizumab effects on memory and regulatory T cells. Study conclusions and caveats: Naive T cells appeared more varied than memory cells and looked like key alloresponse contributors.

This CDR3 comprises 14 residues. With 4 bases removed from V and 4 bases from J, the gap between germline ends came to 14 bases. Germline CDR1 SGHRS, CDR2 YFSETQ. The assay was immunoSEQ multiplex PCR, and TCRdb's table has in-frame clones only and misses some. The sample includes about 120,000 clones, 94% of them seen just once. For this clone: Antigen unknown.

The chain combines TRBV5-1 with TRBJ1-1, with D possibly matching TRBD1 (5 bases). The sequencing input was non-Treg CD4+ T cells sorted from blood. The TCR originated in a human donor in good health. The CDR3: CASSPGTQGTEAFF. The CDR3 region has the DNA TGCGCCAGCAGCCCCGGGACCCAGGGCACTGAAGCTTTCTTT. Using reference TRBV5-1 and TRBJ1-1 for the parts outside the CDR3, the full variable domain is KAGVTQTPRYLIKTRGQQVTLSCSPISGHRSVSWYQQTPGQGLQFLFEYFSETQRNKGNFPGRFSGRQFSNSRSEMNVSTLELGDSALYLCASSPGTQGTEAFFGQGTRLTVV.